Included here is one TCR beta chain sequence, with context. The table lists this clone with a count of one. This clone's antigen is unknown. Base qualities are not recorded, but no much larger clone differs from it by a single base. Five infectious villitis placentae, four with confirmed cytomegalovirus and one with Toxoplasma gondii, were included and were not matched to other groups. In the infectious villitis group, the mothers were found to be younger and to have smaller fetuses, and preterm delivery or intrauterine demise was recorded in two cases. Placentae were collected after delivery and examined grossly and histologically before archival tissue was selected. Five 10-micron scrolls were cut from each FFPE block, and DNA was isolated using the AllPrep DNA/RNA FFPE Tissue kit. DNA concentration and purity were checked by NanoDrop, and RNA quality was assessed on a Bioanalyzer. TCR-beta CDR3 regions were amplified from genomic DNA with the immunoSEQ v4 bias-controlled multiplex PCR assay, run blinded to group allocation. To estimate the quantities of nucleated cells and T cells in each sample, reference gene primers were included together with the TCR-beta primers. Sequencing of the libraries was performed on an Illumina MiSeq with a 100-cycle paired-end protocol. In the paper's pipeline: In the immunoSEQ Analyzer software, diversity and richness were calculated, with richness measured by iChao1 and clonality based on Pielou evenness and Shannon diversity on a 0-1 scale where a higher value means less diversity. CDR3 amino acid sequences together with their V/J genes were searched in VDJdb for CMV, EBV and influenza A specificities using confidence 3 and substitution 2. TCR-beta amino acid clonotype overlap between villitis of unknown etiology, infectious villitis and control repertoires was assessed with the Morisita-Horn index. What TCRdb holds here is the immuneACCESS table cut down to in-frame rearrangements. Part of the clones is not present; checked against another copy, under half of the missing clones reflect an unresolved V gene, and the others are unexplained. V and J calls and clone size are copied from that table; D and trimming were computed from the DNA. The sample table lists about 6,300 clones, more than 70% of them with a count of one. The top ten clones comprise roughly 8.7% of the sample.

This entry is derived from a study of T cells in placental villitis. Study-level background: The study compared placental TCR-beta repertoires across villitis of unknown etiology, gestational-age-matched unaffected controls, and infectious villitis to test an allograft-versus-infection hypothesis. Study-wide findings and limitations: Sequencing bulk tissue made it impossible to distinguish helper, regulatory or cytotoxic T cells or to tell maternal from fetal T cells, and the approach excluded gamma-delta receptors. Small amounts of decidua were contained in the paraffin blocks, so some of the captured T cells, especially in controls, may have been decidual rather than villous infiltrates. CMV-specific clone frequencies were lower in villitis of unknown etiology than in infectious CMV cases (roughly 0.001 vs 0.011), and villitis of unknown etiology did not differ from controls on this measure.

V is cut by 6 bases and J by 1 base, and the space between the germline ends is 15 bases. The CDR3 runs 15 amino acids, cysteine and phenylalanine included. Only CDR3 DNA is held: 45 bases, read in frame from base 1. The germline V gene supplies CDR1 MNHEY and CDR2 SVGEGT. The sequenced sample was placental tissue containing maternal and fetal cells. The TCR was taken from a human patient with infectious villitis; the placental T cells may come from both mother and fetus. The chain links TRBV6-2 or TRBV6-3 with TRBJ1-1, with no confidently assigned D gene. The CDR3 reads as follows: CASSLLTVRNTEAFF. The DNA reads TGTGCCAGCAGCCTACTAACAGTCCGGAACACTGAAGCTTTCTTT.